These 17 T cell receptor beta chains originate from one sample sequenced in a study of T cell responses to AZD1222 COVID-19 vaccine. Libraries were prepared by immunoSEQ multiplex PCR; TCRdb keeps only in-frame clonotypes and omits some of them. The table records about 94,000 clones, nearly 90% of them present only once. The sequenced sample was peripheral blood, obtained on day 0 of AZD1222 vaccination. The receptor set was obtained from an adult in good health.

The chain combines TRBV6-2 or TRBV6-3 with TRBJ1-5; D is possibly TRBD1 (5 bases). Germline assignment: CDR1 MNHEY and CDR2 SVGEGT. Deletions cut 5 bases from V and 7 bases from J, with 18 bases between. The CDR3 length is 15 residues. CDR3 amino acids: CASSPSGGVGQPQHF. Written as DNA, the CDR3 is TGTGCCAGCAGTCCATCGGGAGGGGTAGGACAGCCCCAGCATTTT.

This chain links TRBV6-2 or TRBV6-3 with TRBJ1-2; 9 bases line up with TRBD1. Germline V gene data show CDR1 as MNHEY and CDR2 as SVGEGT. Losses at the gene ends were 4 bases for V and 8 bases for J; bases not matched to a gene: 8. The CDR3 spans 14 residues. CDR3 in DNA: TGTGCCAGCAGTTCCGGGACAGGGAGGCGAGGCTACACCTTC. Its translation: CASSSGTGRRGYTF.

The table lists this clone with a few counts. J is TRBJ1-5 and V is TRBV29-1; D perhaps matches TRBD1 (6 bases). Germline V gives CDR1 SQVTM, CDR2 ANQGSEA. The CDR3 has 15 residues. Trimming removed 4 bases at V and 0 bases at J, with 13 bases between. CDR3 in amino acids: CSVVAGVDSNQPQHF. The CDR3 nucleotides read TGCAGCGTTGTGGCAGGGGTTGATAGCAATCAGCCCCAGCATTTT.

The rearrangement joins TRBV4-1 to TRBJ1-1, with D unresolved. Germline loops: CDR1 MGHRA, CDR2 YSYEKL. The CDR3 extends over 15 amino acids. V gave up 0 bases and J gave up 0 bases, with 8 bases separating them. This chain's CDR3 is CASSQEGSLNTEAFF. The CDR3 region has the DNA TGCGCCAGCAGCCAAGAGGGGTCCCTGAACACTGAAGCTTTCTTT.

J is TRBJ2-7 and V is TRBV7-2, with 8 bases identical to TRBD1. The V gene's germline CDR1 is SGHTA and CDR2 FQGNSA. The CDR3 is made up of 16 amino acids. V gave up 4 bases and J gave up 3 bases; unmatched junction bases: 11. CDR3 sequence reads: CASSSTGARGSYEQYF. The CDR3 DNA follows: TGTGCCAGCAGCTCGACAGGGGCGCGGGGTAGCTACGAGCAGTACTTC.

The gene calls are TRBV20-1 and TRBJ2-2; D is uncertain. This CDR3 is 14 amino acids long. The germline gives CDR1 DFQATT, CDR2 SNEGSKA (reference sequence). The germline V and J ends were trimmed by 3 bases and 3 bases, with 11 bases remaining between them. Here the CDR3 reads CSASVGLDTGELFF. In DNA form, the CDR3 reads TGCAGTGCTAGTGTCGGTTTAGACACCGGGGAGCTGTTTTTT.

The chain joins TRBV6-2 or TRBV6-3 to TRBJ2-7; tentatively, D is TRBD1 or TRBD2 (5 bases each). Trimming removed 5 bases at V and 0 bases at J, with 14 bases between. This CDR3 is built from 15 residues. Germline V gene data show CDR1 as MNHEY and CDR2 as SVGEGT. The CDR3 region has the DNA TGTGCCAGCAGTCGGTCGGGGCAGGCCTCCTACGAGCAGTACTTC. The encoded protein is CASSRSGQASYEQYF.

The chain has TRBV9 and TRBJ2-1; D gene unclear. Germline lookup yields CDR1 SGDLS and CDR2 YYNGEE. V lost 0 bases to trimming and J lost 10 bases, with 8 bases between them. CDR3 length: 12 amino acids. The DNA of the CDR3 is TGTGCCAGCAGCGTAGCTTTAGGAGAGCAGTTCTTC. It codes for CASSVALGEQFF.

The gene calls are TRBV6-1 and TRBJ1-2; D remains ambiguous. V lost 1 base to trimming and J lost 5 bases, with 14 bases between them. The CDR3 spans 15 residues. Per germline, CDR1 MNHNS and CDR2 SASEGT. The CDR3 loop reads CASSEDPGTTYGYTF. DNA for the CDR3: TGTGCCAGCAGTGAAGACCCGGGAACAACTTATGGCTACACCTTC.

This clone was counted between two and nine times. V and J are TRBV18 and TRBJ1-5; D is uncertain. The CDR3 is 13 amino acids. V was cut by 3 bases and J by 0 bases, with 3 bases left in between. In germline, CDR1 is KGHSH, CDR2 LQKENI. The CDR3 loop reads CASSPDSNQPQHF. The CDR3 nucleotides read TGTGCCAGCTCACCCGATAGCAATCAGCCCCAGCATTTT.

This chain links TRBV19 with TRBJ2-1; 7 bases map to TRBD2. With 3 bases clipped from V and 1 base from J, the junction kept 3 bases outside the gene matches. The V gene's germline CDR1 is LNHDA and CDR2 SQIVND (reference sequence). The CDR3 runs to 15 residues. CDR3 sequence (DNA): TGTGCCAGTAGTATCGGGGGAGGGTCCTACAATGAGCAGTTCTTC. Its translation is CASSIGGGSYNEQFF.

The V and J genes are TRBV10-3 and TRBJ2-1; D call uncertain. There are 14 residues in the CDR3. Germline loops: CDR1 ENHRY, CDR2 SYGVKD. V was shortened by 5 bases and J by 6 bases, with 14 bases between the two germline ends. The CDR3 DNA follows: TGTGCCATCAGTATCGTCAAGGTCGGCAATGAGCAGTTCTTC. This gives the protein CAISIVKVGNEQFF.

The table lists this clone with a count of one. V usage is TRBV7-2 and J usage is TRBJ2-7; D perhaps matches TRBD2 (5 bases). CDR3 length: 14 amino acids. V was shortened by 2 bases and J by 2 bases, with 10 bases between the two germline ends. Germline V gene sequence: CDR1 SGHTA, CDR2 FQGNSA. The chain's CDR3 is CASSLRRDPYEQYF. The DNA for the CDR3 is TGTGCCAGCAGCTTAAGACGGGATCCCTACGAGCAGTACTTC. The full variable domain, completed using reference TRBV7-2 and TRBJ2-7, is GAGVSQSPSNKVTEKGKDVELRCDPISGHTALYWYRQSLGQGLEFLIYFQGNSAPDKSGLPSDRFSAERTGGSVSTLTIQRTQQEDSAVYLCASSLRRDPYEQYFGPGTRLTVT.

The CDR3, as DNA: TGTGCCAGCTCACCGGGACCCACGGGGGAGCAGTACTTC. Translation: CASSPGPTGEQYF. The rearrangement links TRBV18 to TRBJ2-7; D tentatively reads TRBD1 or TRBD2 (5 bases each). The CDR3 runs 13 residues. Germline values: CDR1 KGHSH, CDR2 LQKENI. Trimming cost V 3 bases and J 7 bases, with 13 bases left between them.

CDR3 sequence: CAWSSTGATGEQYF. The CDR3 region has the DNA TGTGCCTGGAGCTCGACAGGGGCCACCGGCGAGCAGTACTTC. The chain carries TRBV30 and TRBJ2-7; 8 bases agree with TRBD1. V trimming: 3 bases; J trimming: 6 bases; junction bases outside the gene matches: 10. Germline V gene data show CDR1 as GTSNPN and CDR2 as SVGIG (reference sequence). The CDR3 length is 14 residues.

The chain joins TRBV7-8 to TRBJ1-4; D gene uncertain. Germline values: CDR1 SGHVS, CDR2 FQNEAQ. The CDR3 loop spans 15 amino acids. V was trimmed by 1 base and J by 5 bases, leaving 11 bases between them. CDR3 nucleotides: TGTGCCAGCAGCTTAGTCGCCAGAAGAAATGAAAAACTGTTTTTT. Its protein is CASSLVARRNEKLFF.

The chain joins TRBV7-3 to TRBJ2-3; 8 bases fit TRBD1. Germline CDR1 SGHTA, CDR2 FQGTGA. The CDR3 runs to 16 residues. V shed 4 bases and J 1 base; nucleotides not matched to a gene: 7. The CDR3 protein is CASSSSLTGGTDTQYF. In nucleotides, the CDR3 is TGTGCCAGCAGCTCCTCGTTGACAGGGGGCACAGATACGCAGTATTTT.